The rows below give T cell receptor beta chains drawn from one sample of a study of blood T cell repertoires in COVID-19. Profiled with immunoSEQ multiplex PCR; TCRdb holds only in-frame clones, not every one. Seen here are under 100,000 clones, almost 85% observed once, and the top ten hold more than 9%. Material for sequencing was peripheral blood. The source is a man aged 55 to 70 with acute or convalescent COVID-19. Both conserved end residues are part of each CDR3. The D gene is left open where the match is weak. Size is omitted from some rows. Given values are once, few, many or a class for expanded clones.

v_gene	d_gene	j_gene	abundance	CDR3nt	CDR3aa
TRBV5-3	TRBD2	TRBJ2-5	.	TGTGCCAGAAGCTTCCTAGCGGGGGGGCTCAGGGAAGAGACCCAGTACTTC	CARSFLAGGLREETQYF
TRBV6-6	.	TRBJ2-1	.	TGTGCCAGCAGTAAGGACGGGATCGAGGATGAGCAGTTCTTC	CASSKDGIEDEQFF
TRBV4-2	.	TRBJ1-2	.	TGTGCCAGCAGCCAAGACCCGGTAGCGGATGGCTACACCTTC	CASSQDPVADGYTF
TRBV3-1/TRBV3-2	.	TRBJ2-7	.	TGTGCCAGCAGCCACCCACCGAGCATTCCTAGGTACGAGCAGTACTTC	CASSHPPSIPRYEQYF
TRBV5-1	TRBD2	TRBJ2-2	.	TGCGCCAGCAGCCCTGGGACTAGCGGGGGCCCCGGGGAGCTGTTTTTT	CASSPGTSGGPGELFF
TRBV18	TRBD2	TRBJ2-1	.	TGTGCCAGCTCACCAGGTCCTAGCGGGAGAACTGAGCAGTTCTTC	CASSPGPSGRTEQFF
TRBV12-3/TRBV12-4	.	TRBJ1-1	.	TGTGCCAGCAGAACCGCGGAGGGTAGAGAAGCTTTCTTT	CASRTAEGREAFF
TRBV3-1/TRBV3-2	TRBD1	TRBJ1-1	.	TGTGCCAGCAGCCAACCTGACAGGGGTAACACTGAAGCTTTCTTT	CASSQPDRGNTEAFF
TRBV6-5	.	TRBJ1-5	.	TGTGCCAGCAGTTATGCTGGACACAACAGGCAGCCCCAGCATTTT	CASSYAGHNRQPQHF
TRBV27	TRBD1	TRBJ1-1	once	TGTGCCAGCAGCCGAACCGACAGGGGTTGGGACACTGAAGCTTTCTTT	CASSRTDRGWDTEAFF
TRBV19	.	TRBJ2-6	.	TGTGCCAGTAGTTCAAAGGAGCGCTCTGGGGCCAACGTCCTGACTTTC	CASSSKERSGANVLTF
TRBV25-1	TRBD2	TRBJ2-7	.	TGTGCCAGCAGTGAACTAGCGGGAGGGTCTCTTGGCGAGCAGTACTTC	CASSELAGGSLGEQYF
TRBV5-1	.	TRBJ1-6	.	TGCGCCAGCAGCTTGGCCAGGCAGAATTCACCCCTCCACTTT	CASSLARQNSPLHF
TRBV6-2/TRBV6-3	.	TRBJ2-7	.	TGTGCCAGCAGTAGAGGGGGGGTGAGCGGCTCCTACGAGCAGTACTTC	CASSRGGVSGSYEQYF
TRBV6-5	.	TRBJ1-5	.	TGTGCCAGCAGTTCCTTTCGCAATCAGCCCCAGCATTTT	CASSSFRNQPQHF
TRBV19	.	TRBJ1-6	.	TGTGCCAGTAGTATAGACGACACGAGCTCCTATAATTCACCCCTCCACTTT	CASSIDDTSSYNSPLHF
TRBV7-2	.	TRBJ1-6	once	TGTGCCAGCAGCCCAACCCCAGGTTCCAATTCACCCCTCCACTTT	CASSPTPGSNSPLHF
TRBV11-2	TRBD1	TRBJ2-7	.	TGTGCCAGCAGCTTTTTGTCCGGGCGGGACAGGGCTCAAGAGCAGTACTTC	CASSFLSGRDRAQEQYF
TRBV9	.	TRBJ1-3	.	TGTGCCAGCAGCGTAGACGCAGGATGGGGAAACACCATATATTTT	CASSVDAGWGNTIYF
TRBV20-1	.	TRBJ2-5	.	TGCAGAGGAGTTTACCAAGAGACCCAGTACTTC	CRGVYQETQYF
TRBV6-5	.	TRBJ1-1	.	TGTGCCGCCAGGGAGGCGGGTAGGAGCACTGAAGCTTTCTTT	CAAREAGRSTEAFF
TRBV7-2	.	TRBJ2-2	.	TGTGCCAGCAGCTCGAAGGGGATAACCGGGGAGCTGTTTTTT	CASSSKGITGELFF
TRBV7-7	TRBD1	TRBJ2-5	.	TGTGCTAGCAGCCTCCGTCCAGGACAGGTGGAGACCCAGTACTTC	CASSLRPGQVETQYF
TRBV4-3	.	TRBJ2-2	.	TGCGCCAGCAGCCAAGTAGCGCGGGACCCCGCCGGGGAGCTGTTTTTT	CASSQVARDPAGELFF
TRBV12-3/TRBV12-4	.	TRBJ1-5	.	TGTGCCAGCACCTCCGGGGGGTTACAGCCCCAGCATTTT	CASTSGGLQPQHF
TRBV18	TRBD1	TRBJ2-5	.	TGTGCCAGCTCACCGGGACAGTCACAAGAGACCCAGTACTTC	CASSPGQSQETQYF
TRBV7-9	TRBD1	TRBJ1-2	.	TGTGCCAGCAGCTTAGGGACAGGAGGTGGCTACACCTTC	CASSLGTGGGYTF
TRBV5-1	TRBD2	TRBJ2-7	once	TGCGCCAGCAGCTTGGTCGCCGGGGGGGCCTCCGAGCAGTACTTC	CASSLVAGGASEQYF
TRBV5-6	.	TRBJ1-1	.	TGTGCCAGCAGCTTGGCCCAGGTGAACACTGAAGCTTTCTTT	CASSLAQVNTEAFF
TRBV28	.	TRBJ1-6	.	TGTGCCGCGGGGCGGACACCCCTCCACTTT	CAAGRTPLHF
TRBV7-2	TRBD2	TRBJ2-7	.	TGTGCCAGCAGCGTCACCGGGACTAGCGTCTCCTACGAGCAGTACTTC	CASSVTGTSVSYEQYF
TRBV2	.	TRBJ2-5	.	TGTGCCAGCAGACCAAGGGCAGGGTACACTGAAGAGACCCAGTACTTC	CASRPRAGYTEETQYF
TRBV7-9	TRBD1	TRBJ1-5	once	TGTGCCAGCAGCTCGACAGGGGCCGTAGGACAGCCCCAGCATTTT	CASSSTGAVGQPQHF
TRBV7-9	.	TRBJ2-1	.	TGTGCCAGCAGCACACCCGGAAGGGGGTCCAACAATGAGCAGTTCTTC	CASSTPGRGSNNEQFF
TRBV5-5	.	TRBJ1-1	.	TGTGCCAGCAGACAAACGACAGGGAACACTGAAGCTTTCTTT	CASRQTTGNTEAFF
TRBV3-1/TRBV3-2	TRBD1	TRBJ2-6	.	TGTGCCAGCAGCCTCCAGGGGGCTGGGGCCAACGTCCTGACTTTC	CASSLQGAGANVLTF
TRBV7-2	.	TRBJ1-2	.	TGTGCCAGCAGCTTCCGACTGGACTATGGCTACACCTTC	CASSFRLDYGYTF
TRBV4-2	TRBD2	TRBJ2-1	.	TGTGCCAGCAGCCAAGTGGCACTAGCGGGGGGCTCGCCTTCCTACAATGAGCAGTTCTTC	CASSQVALAGGSPSYNEQFF
TRBV6-5	TRBD1	TRBJ2-7	.	TGTGCCAGCAGTTACGCGACAGGGCCGAAATACGAGCAGTACTTC	CASSYATGPKYEQYF
TRBV5-4	TRBD1	TRBJ2-5	.	TGTGCCAGCAGCCGTCGTGGGACAGGGGTGATGGAGACCCAGTACTTC	CASSRRGTGVMETQYF
TRBV2	TRBD1	TRBJ1-2	.	TGTGCCAGCAGCGATACAGGGGCTGGAGGCTACACCTTC	CASSDTGAGGYTF
TRBV30	.	TRBJ2-3	.	TGTGCCTGCGGACAAGTGACAGATACGCAGTATTTT	CACGQVTDTQYF
TRBV4-1	.	TRBJ2-3	.	TGCGCCAGCAGCCAGGGCGTTGCTAGCACAGATACGCAGTATTTT	CASSQGVASTDTQYF
TRBV24-1	.	TRBJ1-5	.	TGTGCCACCAGCTCCGCCCCGGGCAATCAGCCCCAGCATTTT	CATSSAPGNQPQHF
TRBV6-5	TRBD1	TRBJ1-6	.	TGTGCCAGCAGGGCCGGGACAGTAAATTCACCCCTCCACTTT	CASRAGTVNSPLHF
TRBV5-1	TRBD1	TRBJ2-6	.	TGCGCCAGCAGCAAGGACAGGCCGGAGCCGGCTGGGGCCAACGTCCTGACTTTC	CASSKDRPEPAGANVLTF
TRBV3-1/TRBV3-2	TRBD2	TRBJ2-1	.	TGTGCCAGCAGCCATAGTGGGACTAGCCGCAGCTCCTACAATGAGCAGTTCTTC	CASSHSGTSRSSYNEQFF
TRBV28	.	TRBJ1-2	few	TGTGCCAGCAGTTTGTGGGAGGAAGGCTACACCTTC	CASSLWEEGYTF
TRBV6-5	TRBD2	TRBJ2-1	.	TGTGCCAGCCTTAGTTCTAGCGGGGGAAACAATGAGCAGTTCTTC	CASLSSSGGNNEQFF
TRBV18	TRBD2	TRBJ2-3	.	TGTGCCAGCTCACCCAGCAGCGGGAGCGGGGTCCCGCAGTATTTT	CASSPSSGSGVPQYF
TRBV5-1	TRBD2	TRBJ2-7	.	TGCGCCAGCAGCCCCACTGGGGCGGGAGCGGCTCCCTACGAGCAGTACTTC	CASSPTGAGAAPYEQYF